The 2 T cell receptor beta chains below were found in one sample sequenced in a study of cytomegalovirus exposure and HLA in healthy donors. Primers: 60 Vbeta forward and 13 Jbeta reverse. Assay: immunoSEQ multiplex PCR; the TCRdb copy retains only in-frame clones and omits some. This sample has about 120,000 clones, with over 8.5% found just once. Sequencing was done on a sample of PBMCs. The receptor set was obtained from a woman in her forties in good health and CMV-seropositive.

This clone was recorded a few times. This chain links TRBV7-8 with TRBJ1-5; 10 nucleotides match TRBD1. With 4 bases clipped from V and 5 bases from J, the junction kept 5 bases outside the gene matches. This CDR3 is 15 amino acids long. CDR1 is SGHVS and CDR2 is FQNEAQ in the germline V gene. The CDR3 spells CASSSLTGGYQPQHF. Written as DNA, the CDR3 is TGTGCCAGCAGCTCACTGACAGGGGGCTATCAGCCCCAGCATTTT.

This clone was observed a few times. This chain uses TRBV6-5 with TRBJ2-7; TRBD1 is a possible D gene (6 bases). Germline V gene sequence: CDR1 MNHEY, CDR2 SVGAGI. Deletions cut 5 bases from V and 0 bases from J, with 11 bases between. The CDR3 has 14 residues. As DNA, the CDR3 is TGTGCCAGCAGTCGCAGGGGACCCTCCTACGAGCAGTACTTC. Translated: CASSRRGPSYEQYF.